One and the same sample provided the 9 T cell receptor beta chains below, sequenced in a study of cytomegalovirus exposure and HLA in healthy donors. The PCR had 60 Vbeta and 13 Jbeta primers. Profiled with immunoSEQ multiplex PCR; TCRdb holds only in-frame clones, not every one. This table holds roughly 77,000 clones, under 80% found once. Material for sequencing was PBMCs. These receptors came from a woman between 45 and 60 years old in good health and CMV-seropositive.

The V call is TRBV9, the J call TRBJ2-2; 8 nucleotides align to TRBD1. There are 16 residues in the CDR3. The germline V gene encodes CDR1 SGDLS and CDR2 YYNGEE. The V segment lost 2 bases and the J segment 2 bases; nucleotides outside the gene matches: 5. The CDR3 DNA sequence: TGTGCCAGCAGCGTTCTGGGACAGGTTAACACCGGGGAGCTGTTTTTT. Translation gives CASSVLGQVNTGELFF.

This chain links TRBV9 with TRBJ2-1; weak D call: TRBD2 (5 bases). Germline assignment: CDR1 SGDLS and CDR2 YYNGEE. Trimming left V 0 bases short and J 8 bases short, with 9 bases between. The CDR3 has 13 residues. CDR3 bases: TGTGCCAGCAGCGTAGGCGGGCCCGATGAGCAGTTCTTC. It specifies CASSVGGPDEQFF.

J is TRBJ2-5 and V is TRBV15; D is ambiguous. The CDR3 is 13 residues long. CDR1 is LNHNV, CDR2 YYDKDF, per germline (reference sequence). The V and J ends lost 1 base and 5 bases respectively, with 8 bases between them. The CDR3 loop is CATSRVRWETQYF. CDR3 coding DNA: TGTGCCACCAGCAGAGTGAGGTGGGAGACCCAGTACTTC.

V and J are TRBV5-6 and TRBJ2-2; possible D gene TRBD1, 5 bases. Germline CDR1 reads SGHDT; CDR2 reads YYEEEE. V lost 0 bases and J 4 bases, leaving 10 bases between the germline ends. This CDR3 comprises 15 residues. The CDR3 here is CASSLVRVSTGELFF. The DNA of the CDR3 is TGTGCCAGCAGCTTGGTCAGGGTGAGCACCGGGGAGCTGTTTTTT.

The rearrangement links TRBV9 to TRBJ1-2, with a weak D call TRBD1 (5 bases). Germline-derived CDR1 and CDR2 are SGDLS and YYNGEE. CDR3 length equals 14 residues. V was shortened by 4 bases and J by 11 bases, with 21 bases between the two germline ends. The CDR3 nucleotides are TGTGCCAGCAGCACCACAGGACACAATTCGTATTACACCTTC. It is translated as CASSTTGHNSYYTF.

The chain has TRBV27 and TRBJ2-5; possibly TRBD1 for D (5 bases). CDR3 length equals 13 residues. Trimming cost V 5 bases and J 2 bases, with 9 bases left between them. Germline V lookup: CDR1 MNHEY, CDR2 SMNVEV (reference sequence). CDR3 amino acids: CASSTRVQETQYF. In nucleotides, the CDR3 is TGTGCCAGCAGTACCAGGGTGCAAGAGACCCAGTACTTC.

The chain couples TRBV5-1 to TRBJ2-3, with 10 positions matching TRBD2. CDR3 length equals 16 residues. Germline V gene lookup returns CDR1 SGHRS and CDR2 YFSETQ. The trim removed 2 bases at V and 3 bases at J, leaving 6 bases unmatched. CDR3 loop: CASSLQAGGPTDTQYF. Here the CDR3 DNA reads TGCGCCAGCAGCTTACAAGCGGGGGGGCCTACAGATACGCAGTATTTT.

This chain connects TRBV5-6 to TRBJ2-2; 8 nucleotides agree with TRBD1. CDR3 size: 16 residues. V was pared by 1 base and J by 6 bases, with 8 bases of the junction left unmatched. Germline V gene sequence: CDR1 SGHDT, CDR2 YYEEEE. CDR3 nucleotide sequence: TGTGCCAGCAGCTTGTTGGGACAGGATTTATCCGGGGAGCTGTTTTTT. Its protein is CASSLLGQDLSGELFF.

This clone was recorded once. The chain links TRBV5-1 to TRBJ1-4; the D gene is possibly TRBD1 (6 bases). The CDR3 loop spans 14 amino acids. Per germline, CDR1 SGHRS and CDR2 YFSETQ. V was cut by 0 bases and J by 3 bases, with 6 bases left in between. The DNA of the CDR3 is TGCGCCAGCAGCTTGGGGACAGCTAATGAAAAACTGTTTTTT. It translates to CASSLGTANEKLFF.